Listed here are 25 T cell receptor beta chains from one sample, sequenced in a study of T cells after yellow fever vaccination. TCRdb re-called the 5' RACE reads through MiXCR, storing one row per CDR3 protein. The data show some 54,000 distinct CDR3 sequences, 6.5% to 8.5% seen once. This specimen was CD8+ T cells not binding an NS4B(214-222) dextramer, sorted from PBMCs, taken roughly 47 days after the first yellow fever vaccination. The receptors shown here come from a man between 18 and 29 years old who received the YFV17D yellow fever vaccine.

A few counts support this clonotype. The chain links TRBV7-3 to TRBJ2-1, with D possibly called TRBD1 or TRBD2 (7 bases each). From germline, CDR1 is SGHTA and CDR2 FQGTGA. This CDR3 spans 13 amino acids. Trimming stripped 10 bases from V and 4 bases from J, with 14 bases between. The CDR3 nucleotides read TGTGCCACAGGGGGGGGGCCTTACAATGAGCAGTTCTTC. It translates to CATGGGPYNEQFF.

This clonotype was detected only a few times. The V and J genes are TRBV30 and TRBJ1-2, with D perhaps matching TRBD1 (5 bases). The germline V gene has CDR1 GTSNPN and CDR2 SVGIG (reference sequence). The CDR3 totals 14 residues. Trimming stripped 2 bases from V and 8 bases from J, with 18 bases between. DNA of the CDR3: TGTGCCTGGAGTTCCCCAGGGACGTACGAAGGCTACACCTTC. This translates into CAWSSPGTYEGYTF. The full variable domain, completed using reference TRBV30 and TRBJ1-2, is SQTIHQWPATLVQPVGSPLSLECTVEGTSNPNLYWYRQAAGRGLQLLFYSVGIGQISSEVPQNLSASRPQDRQFILSSKKLLLSDSGFYLCAWSSPGTYEGYTFGSGTRLTVV.

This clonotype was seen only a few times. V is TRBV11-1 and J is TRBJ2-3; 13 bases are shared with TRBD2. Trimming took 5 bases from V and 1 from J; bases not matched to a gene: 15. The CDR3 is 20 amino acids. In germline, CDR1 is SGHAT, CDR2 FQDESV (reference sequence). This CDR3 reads CASSRDEYTGTSGGTDTQYF. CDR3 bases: TGTGCCAGCAGCCGCGACGAGTACACCGGGACTAGCGGGGGCACAGATACGCAGTATTTT.

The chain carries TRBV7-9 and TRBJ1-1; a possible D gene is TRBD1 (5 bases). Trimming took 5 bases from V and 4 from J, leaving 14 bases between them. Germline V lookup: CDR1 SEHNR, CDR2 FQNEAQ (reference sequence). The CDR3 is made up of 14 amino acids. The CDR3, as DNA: TGTGCCAGCAGCGGGACCGACTTGGGCACTGAAGCTTTCTTT. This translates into CASSGTDLGTEAFF. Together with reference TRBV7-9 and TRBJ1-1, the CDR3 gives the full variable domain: DTGVSQNPRHKITKRGQNVTFRCDPISEHNRLYWYRQTLGQGPEFLTYFQNEAQLEKSRLLSDRFSAERPKGSFSTLEIQRTEQGDSAMYLCASSGTDLGTEAFFGQGTRLTVV.

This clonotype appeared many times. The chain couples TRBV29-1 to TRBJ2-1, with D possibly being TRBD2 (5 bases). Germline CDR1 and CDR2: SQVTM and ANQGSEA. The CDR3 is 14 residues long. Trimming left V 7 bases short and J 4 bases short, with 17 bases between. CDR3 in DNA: TGCAGCGACGGAAAACCGGGGATATACAATGAGCAGTTCTTC. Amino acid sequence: CSDGKPGIYNEQFF.

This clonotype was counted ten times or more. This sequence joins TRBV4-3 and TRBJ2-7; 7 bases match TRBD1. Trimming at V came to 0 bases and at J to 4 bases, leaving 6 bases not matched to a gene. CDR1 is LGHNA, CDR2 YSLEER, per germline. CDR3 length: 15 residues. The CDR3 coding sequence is TGCGCCAGCAGCCAAGATTGGACAGGACAGTACGAGCAGTACTTC. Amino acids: CASSQDWTGQYEQYF.

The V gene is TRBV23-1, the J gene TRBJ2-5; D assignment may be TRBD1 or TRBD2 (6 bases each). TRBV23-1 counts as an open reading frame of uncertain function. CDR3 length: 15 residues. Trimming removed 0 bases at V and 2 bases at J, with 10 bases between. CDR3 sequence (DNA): TGCGCCAGCAGTCAATCGGGGGGCAGACAAGAGACCCAGTACTTC. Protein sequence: CASSQSGGRQETQYF.

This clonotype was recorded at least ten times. The CDR3: CASEGQGNTDTQYF. As DNA, the CDR3 is TGTGCCAGCGAGGGACAGGGGAACACAGATACGCAGTATTTT. J is TRBJ2-3 and V is TRBV2; 10 positions agree with TRBD1. Germline V gives CDR1 SNHLY, CDR2 FYNNEI. The CDR3 is 14 amino acids. V trimming: 8 bases; J trimming: 2 bases; junction bases outside the gene matches: 4.

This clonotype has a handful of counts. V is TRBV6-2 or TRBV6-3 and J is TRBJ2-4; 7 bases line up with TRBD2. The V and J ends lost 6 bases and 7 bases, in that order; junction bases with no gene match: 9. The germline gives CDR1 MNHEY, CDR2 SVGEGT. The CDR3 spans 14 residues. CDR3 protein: CASRQPGGWNIQYF. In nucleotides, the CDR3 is TGTGCCAGCAGACAGCCGGGAGGATGGAACATTCAGTACTTC.

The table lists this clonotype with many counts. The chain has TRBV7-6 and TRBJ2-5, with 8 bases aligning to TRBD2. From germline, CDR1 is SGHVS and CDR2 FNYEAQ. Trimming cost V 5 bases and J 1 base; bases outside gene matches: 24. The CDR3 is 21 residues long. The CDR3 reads CASSPSYPGTSVVWGQETQYF. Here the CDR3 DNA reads TGTGCCAGCAGCCCTAGTTATCCCGGGACTAGTGTAGTTTGGGGCCAAGAGACCCAGTACTTC.

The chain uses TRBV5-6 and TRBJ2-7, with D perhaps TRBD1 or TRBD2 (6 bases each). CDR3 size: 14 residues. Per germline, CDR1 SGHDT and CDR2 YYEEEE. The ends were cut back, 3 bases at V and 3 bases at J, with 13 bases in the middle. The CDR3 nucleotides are TGTGCCAGCAGCTGGGGGGCGGGCGTCTACGAGCAGTACTTC. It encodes CASSWGAGVYEQYF.

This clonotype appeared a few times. The DNA for the CDR3 is TGTGCCACCAGCAGAGATTCTGGGGCAGTAGAAAACATTCAGTACTTC. The encoded protein is CATSRDSGAVENIQYF. This rearrangement joins TRBV15 to TRBJ2-4; possible D gene TRBD1, 5 bases. The CDR3 spans 16 residues. The V end lost 0 bases, the J end lost 5 bases, and 14 bases lay between the germline ends. Germline V gives CDR1 LNHNV, CDR2 YYDKDF (reference sequence).

The CDR3 protein is CSAAGLAGAMYQETQYF. DNA of the CDR3: TGCAGTGCAGCCGGACTAGCGGGGGCGATGTACCAAGAGACCCAGTACTTC. The J gene is TRBJ2-5, the V gene TRBV20-1, with 13 bases fitting TRBD2. This CDR3 has 17 residues. The J segment lost 0 bases and the V segment lost 6 bases, leaving 10 bases of the junction unmatched. Germline V gene data show CDR1 as DFQATT and CDR2 as SNEGSKA (reference sequence).

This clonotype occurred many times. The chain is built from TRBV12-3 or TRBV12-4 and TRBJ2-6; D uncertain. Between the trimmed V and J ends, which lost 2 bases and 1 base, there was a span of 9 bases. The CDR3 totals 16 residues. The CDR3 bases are TGTGCCAGCAGTTTAAATGTTCGGTCTGGGGCCAACGTCCTGACTTTC. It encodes CASSLNVRSGANVLTF.

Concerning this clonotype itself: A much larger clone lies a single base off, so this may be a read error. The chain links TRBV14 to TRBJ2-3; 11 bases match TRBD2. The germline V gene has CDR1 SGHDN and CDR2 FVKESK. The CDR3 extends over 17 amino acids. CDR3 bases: TGTGCCAGCAGCCAATCCACCGGGACTAGCGGCACAGATACGCAGTGTTTT. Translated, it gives CASSQSTGTSGTDTQCF.

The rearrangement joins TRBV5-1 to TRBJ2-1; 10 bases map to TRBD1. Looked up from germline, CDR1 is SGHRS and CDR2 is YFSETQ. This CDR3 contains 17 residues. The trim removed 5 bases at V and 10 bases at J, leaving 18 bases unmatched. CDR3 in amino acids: CASSYVKGRQGAWEQFF. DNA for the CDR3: TGCGCCAGCAGTTATGTTAAGGGTCGACAGGGGGCTTGGGAGCAGTTCTTC.

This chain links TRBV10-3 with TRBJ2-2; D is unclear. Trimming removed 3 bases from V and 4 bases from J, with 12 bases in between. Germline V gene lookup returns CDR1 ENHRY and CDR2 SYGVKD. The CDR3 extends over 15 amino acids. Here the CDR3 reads CAISDFGRITGELFF. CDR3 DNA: TGTGCCATCAGTGACTTCGGACGGATCACCGGGGAGCTGTTTTTT.

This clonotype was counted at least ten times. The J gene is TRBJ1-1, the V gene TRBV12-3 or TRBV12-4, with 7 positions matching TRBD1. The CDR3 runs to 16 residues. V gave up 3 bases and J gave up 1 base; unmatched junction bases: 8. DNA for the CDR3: TGTGCCAGCAGTTTCCCGAGGACAGGACCGAACACTGAAGCTTTCTTT. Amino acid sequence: CASSFPRTGPNTEAFF.

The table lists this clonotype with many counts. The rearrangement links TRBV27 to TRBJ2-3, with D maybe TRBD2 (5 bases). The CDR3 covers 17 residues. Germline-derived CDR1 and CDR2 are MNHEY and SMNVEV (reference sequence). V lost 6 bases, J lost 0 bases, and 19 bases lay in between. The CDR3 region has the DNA TGTGCCAGCAGATTTTTTTCGACGGGAACTAGCACAGATACGCAGTATTTT. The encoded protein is CASRFFSTGTSTDTQYF.

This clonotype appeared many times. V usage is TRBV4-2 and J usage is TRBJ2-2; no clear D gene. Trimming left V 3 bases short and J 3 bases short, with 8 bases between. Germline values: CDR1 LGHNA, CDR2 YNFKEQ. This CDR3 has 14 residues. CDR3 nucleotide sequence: TGTGCCAGCAGCCACTTAGCAGACACCGGGGAGCTGTTTTTT. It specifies CASSHLADTGELFF.

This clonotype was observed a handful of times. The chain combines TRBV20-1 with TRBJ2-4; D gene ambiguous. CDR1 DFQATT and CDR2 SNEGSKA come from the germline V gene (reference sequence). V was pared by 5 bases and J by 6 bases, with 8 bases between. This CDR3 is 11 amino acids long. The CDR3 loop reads CSAPTPNIQYF. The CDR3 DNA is TGCAGTGCTCCCACCCCAAACATTCAGTACTTC.

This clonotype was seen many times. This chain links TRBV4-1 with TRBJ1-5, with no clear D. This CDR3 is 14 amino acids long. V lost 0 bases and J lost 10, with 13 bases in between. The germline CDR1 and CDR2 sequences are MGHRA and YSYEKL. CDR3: CASSQEPGPSPQHF. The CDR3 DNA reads TGCGCCAGCAGCCAAGAACCCGGACCATCTCCCCAGCATTTT.

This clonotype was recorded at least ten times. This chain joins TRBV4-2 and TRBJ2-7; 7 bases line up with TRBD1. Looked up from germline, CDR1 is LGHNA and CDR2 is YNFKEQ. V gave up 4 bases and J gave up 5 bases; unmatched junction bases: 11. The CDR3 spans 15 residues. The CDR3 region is CASSRQDRAPHEQYF. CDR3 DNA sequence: TGTGCCAGCAGCCGACAAGACAGGGCACCCCACGAGCAGTACTTC.

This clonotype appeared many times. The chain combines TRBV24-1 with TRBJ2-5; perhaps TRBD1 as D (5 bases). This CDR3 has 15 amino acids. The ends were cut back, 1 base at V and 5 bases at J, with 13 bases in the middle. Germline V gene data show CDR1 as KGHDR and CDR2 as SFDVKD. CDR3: CATSDFRTKEETQYF. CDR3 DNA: TGTGCCACCAGTGATTTTAGGACAAAGGAGGAGACCCAGTACTTC.

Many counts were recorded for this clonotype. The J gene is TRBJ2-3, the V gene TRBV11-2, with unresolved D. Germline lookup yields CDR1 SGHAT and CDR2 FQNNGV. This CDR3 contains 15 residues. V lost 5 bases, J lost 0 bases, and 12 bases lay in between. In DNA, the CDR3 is TGTGCCAGCAGCCCGACACCTCTAAGCACAGATACGCAGTATTTT. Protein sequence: CASSPTPLSTDTQYF.